Shown below are 22 T cell receptor beta chains from a single sample sequenced in a study of T-cell memory formation after mild COVID-19. TCRdb itself ran the 5' RACE reads through MiXCR, one entry per CDR3 protein. The data show some 150,000 distinct CDR3 sequences, roughly a fifth seen once. Sequencing was done on a sample of PBMCs or a T cell subset sorted from them (not recorded which). These receptors all come from an adult woman who had mild COVID-19 (a few samples of this study predate the infection). Cell type and time point are not known.

DNA of the CDR3: TGCAGCGTTGAAGATCGGGGGTTCCTAGGCTACACCTTC. This gives the protein CSVEDRGFLGYTF. This chain connects TRBV29-1 to TRBJ1-2, with D possibly TRBD1 on 5 matching bases. This CDR3 region has 13 residues. V lost 0 bases to trimming and J lost 8 bases, with 13 bases between them. From germline, CDR1 is SQVTM and CDR2 ANQGSEA. Filled out from reference TRBV29-1 and TRBJ1-2, the complete variable domain reads SAVISQKPSRDICQRGTSLTIQCQVDSQVTMMFWYRQQPGQSLTLIATANQGSEATYESGFVIDKFPISRPNLTFSTLTVSNMSPEDSSIYLCSVEDRGFLGYTFGSGTRLTVV.

This chain connects TRBV2 to TRBJ1-4; D ambiguous. Trimming pared 6 bases from V and 0 bases from J, leaving 11 bases between. Germline CDR1 SNHLY, CDR2 FYNNEI. The CDR3 contains 15 residues. The CDR3 sequence is CASRRDRATNEKLFF. The CDR3 nucleotides read TGTGCCAGCAGGCGAGACCGAGCAACTAATGAAAAACTGTTTTTT.

The rearrangement joins TRBV4-1 to TRBJ1-1; D is possibly TRBD1 (5 bases). CDR3 length equals 14 residues. CDR1 is MGHRA and CDR2 is YSYEKL in the germline V gene. V lost 2 bases to trimming and J lost 4 bases, with 11 bases between them. The CDR3 is CASSQTRDGTEAFF. CDR3 nucleotide sequence: TGCGCCAGCAGCCAAACCCGGGACGGCACTGAAGCTTTCTTT.

This clonotype was observed a handful of times. V and J are TRBV5-6 and TRBJ2-3; 13 bases match TRBD2. Germline values: CDR1 SGHDT, CDR2 YYEEEE. The V gene end was trimmed by 5 bases and the J gene end by 3 bases; junction bases not matched to a gene: 9. There are 17 residues in the CDR3. The CDR3 DNA follows: TGTGCCAGCAGTCGACAACCGGGACTAGCGGGAACAGATACGCAGTATTTT. Residues: CASSRQPGLAGTDTQYF.

This clonotype has only a few counts. The V and J genes are TRBV18 and TRBJ2-7; D gene uncertain. The germline V gene has CDR1 KGHSH and CDR2 LQKENI. The CDR3 consists of 13 residues. V lost 3 bases to trimming and J lost 5 bases, with 11 bases between them. The CDR3 sequence: CASSPLDRNEQYF. As DNA, the CDR3 is TGTGCCAGCTCACCCCTAGACCGTAACGAGCAGTACTTC.

V usage is TRBV12-3 or TRBV12-4 and J usage is TRBJ2-3; 8 positions agree with TRBD1. Unmatched junction bases numbered 7, after V lost 3 bases and J lost 2 bases. This CDR3 comprises 16 residues. The chain's CDR3 is CASSLRSGGPTDTQYF. In nucleotides, the CDR3 is TGTGCCAGCAGTTTGCGTTCAGGGGGCCCCACAGATACGCAGTATTTT.

The gene calls are TRBV7-8 and TRBJ2-1, with 8 nucleotides matching TRBD2. V was clipped by 2 bases and J by 9 bases; unmatched bases: 9. This CDR3 is built from 15 residues. Per the germline V gene, CDR1 is SGHVS and CDR2 is FQNEAQ. The CDR3 protein is CASSLRGGLGGEQFF. CDR3 sequence (DNA): TGTGCCAGCAGCTTACGCGGGGGGCTCGGGGGTGAGCAGTTCTTC.

In nucleotides, the CDR3 is TGTGCCAGCAGCAGCGCCAGCGGGATACAAGAGACCCAGTACTTC. It encodes CASSSASGIQETQYF. This sequence joins TRBV7-9 and TRBJ2-5; TRBD2 aligns across 7 bases. Looked up from germline, CDR1 is SEHNR and CDR2 is FQNEAQ (reference sequence). V lost 5 bases to trimming and J lost 2 bases; unmatched junction nucleotides: 8. The CDR3 spans 15 residues. Based on the CDR3 plus reference TRBV7-9 and TRBJ2-5, the full variable domain is DTGVSQNPRHKITKRGQNVTFRCDPISEHNRLYWYRQTLGQGPEFLTYFQNEAQLEKSRLLSDRFSAERPKGSFSTLEIQRTEQGDSAMYLCASSSASGIQETQYFGPGTRLLVL.

The chain has TRBV2 and TRBJ2-6, with TRBD2 identical over 7 bases. The germline CDR1 and CDR2 sequences are SNHLY and FYNNEI. V shed 3 bases and J 0 bases; nucleotides not matched to a gene: 8. This CDR3 comprises 18 residues. This CDR3 reads CASSEIYWGGSGANVLTF. The CDR3 nucleotides read TGTGCCAGCAGTGAGATCTACTGGGGGGGCTCTGGGGCCAACGTCCTGACTTTC.

The V and J genes are TRBV18 and TRBJ1-2; D is perhaps TRBD1 (5 bases). The CDR3 has 16 amino acids. The germline gives CDR1 KGHSH, CDR2 LQKENI. Trimming cost V 3 bases and J 3 bases, with 17 bases left between them. This CDR3 is CASSPPGLGGDYGYTF. CDR3 coding DNA: TGTGCCAGCTCACCGCCTGGACTGGGAGGGGACTATGGCTACACCTTC.

This clonotype was detected a few times. This rearrangement joins TRBV14 to TRBJ1-5; D not certain. The CDR3 is 14 residues long. The germline CDR1 and CDR2 sequences are SGHDN and FVKESK. V dropped 3 bases and J dropped 1 base, with 7 bases sitting between them. CDR3 protein: CASSQTASNQPQHF. The CDR3 region has the DNA TGTGCCAGCAGCCAGACCGCAAGCAATCAGCCCCAGCATTTT.

This chain connects TRBV4-2 to TRBJ2-3; 8 bases match TRBD2. CDR3 length: 17 amino acids. Germline CDR1 LGHNA, CDR2 YNFKEQ. With V trimmed by 0 bases and J by 4 bases, 9 bases remained unmatched. CDR3 in DNA: TGTGCCAGCAGCCAAGAACAGCGGGGGCGGATCTCAGATACGCAGTATTTT. Translating gives CASSQEQRGRISDTQYF.

The table lists this clonotype with a few counts. The chain joins TRBV7-9 to TRBJ2-7; 10 positions agree with TRBD2. Germline V gene sequence: CDR1 SEHNR, CDR2 FQNEAQ (reference sequence). Trimming at V came to 4 bases and at J to 4 bases, leaving 7 bases not matched to a gene. This CDR3 is built from 15 residues. The CDR3, as DNA: TGTGCCAGCAGCTCCTCTAGCGGGAGATGGTACGAGCAGTACTTC. Its translation: CASSSSSGRWYEQYF.

The CDR3 spells CASGEQKDEKLFF. DNA for the CDR3: TGTGCCAGCGGGGAGCAAAAAGATGAAAAACTGTTTTTT. This sequence joins TRBV6-5 and TRBJ1-4; D is ambiguous. This CDR3 contains 13 residues. Germline lookup yields CDR1 MNHEY and CDR2 SVGAGI. The V gene lost 8 bases and the J gene lost 6 bases, with 13 bases spanning the gap.

This clonotype showed up just a few times. DNA of the CDR3: TGTGCCAGCAGGGACCAGGGGACTGAAGCTTTCTTT. Amino acids: CASRDQGTEAFF. The V and J genes are TRBV6-5 and TRBJ1-1; tentative D call: TRBD1 (6 bases). Germline V gene sequence: CDR1 MNHEY, CDR2 SVGAGI. The ends were cut back, 6 bases at V and 5 bases at J, with 10 bases in the middle. CDR3 length: 12 residues.

V is TRBV21-1 and J is TRBJ2-1; the table's D call TRBD1 went unverified against the DNA. TRBV21-1 is reported as a pseudogene. This CDR3 region has 15 residues. The chain's CDR3 is CASSKAETGRNEQFF. In nucleotides, the CDR3 is TGTGCCAGCAGCAAAGCCGAGACAGGGCGAAATGAGCAGTTCTTC.

The V call is TRBV10-2, the J call TRBJ2-7; D tentatively reads TRBD1 or TRBD2 (5 bases each). V was shortened by 8 bases and J by 4 bases, with 18 bases between the two germline ends. Germline V CDR1 and CDR2: WSHSY, SAAADI. The CDR3 has 14 amino acids. As DNA, the CDR3 is TGCGCCAGCGCGAGGGACGACCCTTATTACGAGCAGTACTTC. Translating gives CASARDDPYYEQYF.

The chain is built from TRBV7-3 and TRBJ2-5, with TRBD2 identical over 12 bases. V was pared by 5 bases and J by 2 bases, with 6 bases of the junction left unmatched. This CDR3 spans 16 amino acids. Per germline, CDR1 SGHTA and CDR2 FQGTGA. The CDR3 nucleotides read TGTGCCAGCAGCACAGGGACTAGCGGGTTTCAAGAGACCCAGTACTTC. This gives the protein CASSTGTSGFQETQYF.

This clonotype occurred a few times. The CDR3 protein is CSARDSWASGQNEQFF. CDR3 sequence (DNA): TGCAGTGCTAGAGATAGTTGGGCTAGCGGCCAGAATGAGCAGTTCTTC. This chain uses TRBV20-1 with TRBJ2-1; 7 positions agree with TRBD2. Germline lookup yields CDR1 DFQATT and CDR2 SNEGSKA (reference sequence). Germline trimming cut 0 bases from V and 7 bases from J; bases unmatched to any gene: 12. CDR3 length: 16 amino acids.

This chain connects TRBV6-5 to TRBJ1-6, with D hard to call. V shed 0 bases and J shed 6 bases, with 18 bases lying between them. This CDR3 is built from 18 residues. CDR1 MNHEY and CDR2 SVGAGI come from the germline V gene. The CDR3 protein is CASSYSTPGRVANSPLHF. The CDR3 coding sequence is TGTGCCAGCAGTTACTCGACGCCCGGGCGGGTAGCTAATTCACCCCTCCACTTT.

This clonotype has only a few counts. The CDR3 region is CASSSGVGEQFF. CDR3 DNA: TGCGCCAGCAGCTCAGGGGTCGGGGAGCAGTTCTTC. The chain carries TRBV5-1 and TRBJ2-1; a possible D gene is TRBD1 (6 bases). CDR1 is SGHRS and CDR2 is YFSETQ in the germline V gene. The CDR3 has 12 amino acids. With 3 bases removed from V and 10 bases from J, the gap between germline ends came to 11 bases.

This clonotype was counted a few times. This chain uses TRBV30 with TRBJ2-3; D is uncertain. The CDR3 is 17 residues long. Trimming shortened V by 0 bases and J by 1 base, and 17 bases separated the two germline ends. The germline V gene encodes CDR1 GTSNPN and CDR2 SVGIG (reference sequence). The CDR3 DNA sequence: TGTGCCTGGAGTGTTGGATCGGGCCGCCCGGGCACAGATACGCAGTATTTT. This translates into CAWSVGSGRPGTDTQYF.